This T cell receptor beta chain appears in the sequencing data of a study of identical twins (dated by TCRdb to 2016 to 2017). Notes on the research overall: The study deep-sequenced TCR alpha and beta repertoires from monozygotic twins, unrelated adults of various ages and cord blood to test whether fetal clonotypes persist. To rule out contamination, the twin experiments were replicated at different times with different library preparation protocols. What the study reported, not specific to this receptor: Compared with coincidental sharing between unrelated individuals, an excess of low generation-probability sequences was observed among out-of-frame TCR alpha sequences shared between twins. Because the same donors could not be followed over many years, the conclusions depended on cross-sectional statistical analysis. Fewer insertions were carried by abundant cord blood beta clonotypes, a similar but weaker trend appeared in young adult naive repertoires, and no such trend appeared in memory repertoires. In beta out-of-frame sequences, excess twin sharing was weaker, because having fewer shared sequences lowered the signal-to-noise ratio. Zero-insertion analyses could be partly confounded by invariant T cells such as MAIT and iNKT, though diverse VJ usage argued against such confounding for most clonotypes. Recombination models systematically underestimated out-of-frame TCR alpha sharing in monozygotic twins but agreed with sharing between unrelated individuals.

Cut back by 0 bases and 13 bases, the V and J ends lie 20 bases apart. The CDR3 numbers 15 residues from cysteine through phenylalanine. The CDR3 DNA has 45 bases and is translated from base 1. Looking up the germline V gene yields CDR1 SGHRS and CDR2 YFSETQ. Libraries were prepared through 5' RACE. Sequencing was performed on an Illumina HiSeq 2000. A universal primer binding site was introduced by template switching, and a unique molecular identifier was present in the final cDNA, enabling accurate counting of TCR cDNA molecules. Specific primers in the conserved constant-segment region were used to synthesize first-strand cDNA for the TCR alpha and beta chains. To control for contamination, every cDNA library carried two barcodes: a SMART-Mk sample barcode plus Illumina barcodes. TruSeq adapter sequences, together with Illumina sample barcodes, were added in two successive PCR steps. The TCR alpha and beta cDNA libraries were sequenced on the Illumina HiSeq platform using custom primers. The published analysis was carried out like this. MiGEC was used to process raw reads and extract unique molecular identifiers, and MiXCR was used to find CDR3 positions. For each individual, recombination models were inferred using an EM algorithm with the repgenHMM and IGoR tools. The tcR package in R was used for shared clonotype analysis, with sharing normalized by the product of cloneset sizes. To study raw recombination free of thymic and clonal selection effects, out-of-frame nonproductive sequences were analyzed. In-frame beta chains were kept once TCRdb had trimmed the public reads at Q25 with fastp and called clones with MiXCR. Rows with one shared CDR3 protein collapse into an entry with the most common genes and DNA. None of the V and J calls come from the authors' own analysis; TCRdb made them. This sample lists approximately 1.8 million distinct CDR3 sequences; around 33% were detected once. Of the sample, under 0.35% falls within the top ten clones.

The count of this clonotype is one. The antigen this receptor binds is unknown. A much bigger clone sits one base away, suggesting this may be a read error. Only healthy Caucasian donors were included. Sequenced: cord blood. This clonotype originated in a newborn girl in good health. The chain uses TRBV5-1 and TRBJ2-4; TRBD1 could be the D gene, as 6 bases match. For the CDR3, the sequence is CASSLDDRLLGKQYF. Read as DNA, the sequence is TGCGCCAGCAGCTTGGATGACAGGTTGCTAGGCAAGCAGTACTTC. The full variable domain, completed from the reference TRBV5-1 and TRBJ2-4 proteins outside the CDR3, reads KAGVTQTPRYLIKTRGQQVTLSCSPISGHRSVSWYQQTPGQGLQFLFEYFSETQRNKGNFPGRFSGRQFSNSRSEMNVSTLELGDSALYLCASSLDDRLLGKQYFGAGTRLSVL.